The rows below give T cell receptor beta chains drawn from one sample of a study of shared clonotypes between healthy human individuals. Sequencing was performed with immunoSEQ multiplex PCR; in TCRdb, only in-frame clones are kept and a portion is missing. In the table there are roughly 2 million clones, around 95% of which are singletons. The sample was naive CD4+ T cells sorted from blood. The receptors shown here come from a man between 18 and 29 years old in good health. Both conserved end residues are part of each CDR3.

CDR3aa: CASSRGPYYEQYF
v_gene: TRBV11-3
j_gene: TRBJ2-7

CDR3aa: CASSLERGTEAFF
v_gene: TRBV5-1
j_gene: TRBJ1-1

CDR3aa: CSVSPVGNIQYF
v_gene: TRBV29-1
j_gene: TRBJ2-4

CDR3aa: CASSLLRSYNEQFF
v_gene: TRBV28
j_gene: TRBJ2-1

CDR3aa: CAWSSGLAGAAAKNIQYF
v_gene: TRBV30
j_gene: TRBJ2-4

CDR3aa: CASSKVRGQTISPLHF
v_gene: TRBV21-1
j_gene: TRBJ1-6

CDR3aa: CASRKTSGSGNIQYF
v_gene: TRBV19
j_gene: TRBJ2-4

CDR3aa: CASKRGGTITYEQYF
v_gene: TRBV2
j_gene: TRBJ2-7

CDR3aa: CASSIEDSNNSPLHF
v_gene: TRBV19
j_gene: TRBJ1-6

CDR3aa: CAINEGASNYEQYF
v_gene: TRBV10-3
j_gene: TRBJ2-7

CDR3aa: CASSYSFRVQQETQYF
v_gene: TRBV6-6
j_gene: TRBJ2-5

CDR3aa: CASISEGRGEQFF
v_gene: TRBV2
j_gene: TRBJ2-1

CDR3aa: CASSTLSRLTNEKLFF
v_gene: TRBV19
j_gene: TRBJ1-4

CDR3aa: CASSEGNTEAFF
v_gene: TRBV25-1
j_gene: TRBJ1-1

CDR3aa: CASSFDPPGQGQQETQYF
v_gene: TRBV5-1
j_gene: TRBJ2-5

CDR3aa: CASSTQTSGGADTQYF
v_gene: TRBV18
j_gene: TRBJ2-3

CDR3aa: CAWSLFGRLQETQYF
v_gene: TRBV30
j_gene: TRBJ2-5